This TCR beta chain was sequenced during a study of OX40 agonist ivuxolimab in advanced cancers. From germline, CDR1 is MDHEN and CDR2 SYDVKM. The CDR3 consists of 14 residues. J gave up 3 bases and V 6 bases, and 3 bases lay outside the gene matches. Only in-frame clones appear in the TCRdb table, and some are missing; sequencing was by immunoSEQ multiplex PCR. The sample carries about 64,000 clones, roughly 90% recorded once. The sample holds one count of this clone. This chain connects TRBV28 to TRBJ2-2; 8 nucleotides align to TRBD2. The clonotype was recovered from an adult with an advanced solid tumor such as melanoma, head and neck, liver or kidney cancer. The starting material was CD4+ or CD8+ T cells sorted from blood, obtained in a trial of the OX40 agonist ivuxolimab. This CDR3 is CASSPGRDTGELFF. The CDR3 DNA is TGTGCCAGCAGCCCCGGGAGGGACACCGGGGAGCTGTTTTTT. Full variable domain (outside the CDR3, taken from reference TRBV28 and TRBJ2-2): DVKVTQSSRYLVKRTGEKVFLECVQDMDHENMFWYRQDPGLGLRLIYFSYDVKMKEKGDIPEGYSVSREKKERFSLILESASTNQTSMYLCASSPGRDTGELFFGEGSRLTVL.